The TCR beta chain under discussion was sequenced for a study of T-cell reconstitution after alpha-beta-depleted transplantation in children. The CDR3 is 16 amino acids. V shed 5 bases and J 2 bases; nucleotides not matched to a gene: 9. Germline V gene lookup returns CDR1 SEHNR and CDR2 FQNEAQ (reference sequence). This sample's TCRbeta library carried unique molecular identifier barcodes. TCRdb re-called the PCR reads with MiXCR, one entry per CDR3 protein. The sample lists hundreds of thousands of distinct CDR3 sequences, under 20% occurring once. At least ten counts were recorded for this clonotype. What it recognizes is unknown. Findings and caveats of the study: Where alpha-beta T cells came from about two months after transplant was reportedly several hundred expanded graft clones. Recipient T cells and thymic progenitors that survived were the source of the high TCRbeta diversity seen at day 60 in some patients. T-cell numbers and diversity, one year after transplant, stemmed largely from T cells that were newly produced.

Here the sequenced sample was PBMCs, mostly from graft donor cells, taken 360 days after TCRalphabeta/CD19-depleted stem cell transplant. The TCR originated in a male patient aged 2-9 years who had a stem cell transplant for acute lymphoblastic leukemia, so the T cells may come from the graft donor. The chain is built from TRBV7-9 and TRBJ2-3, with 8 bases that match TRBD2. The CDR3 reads CASSPRTGGHTDTQYF. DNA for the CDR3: TGTGCCAGCAGCCCCCGAACGGGGGGGCACACAGATACGCAGTATTTT.